Described below is a single T cell receptor (beta chain) sequence and its context. Its antigen remains unknown. Its ends do not fully match the called genes, so a read error is possible. This sample is part of a study of Ad26.COV2.S vaccination and SARS-CoV-2 variants. Study-wide results and limits: Following vaccination, spike-specific CD8+ and CD4+ T cell responses reportedly exhibited substantial breadth. Placebo recipients showed lower spike-specific TCR breadth than vaccinees.

Sequenced by immunoSEQ multiplex PCR; TCRdb stores in-frame clones only, minus some. The profile shows over 450,000 clones, 80% to 90% of them singletons. The treatment: around 19 received Ad26.COV2.S at low or high dose, single or two shots; 5 received placebo; per-sample allocation not given. Samples were taken on day 63 after the first vaccine or placebo injection. Adults aged 18-55 years in Boston included the donor. An Ad26 vector expressing Wuhan-strain SARS-CoV-2 spike served as the vaccine. This CDR3 is built from 16 residues. Germline CDR1 is SSHAT and CDR2 is FNYEAQ (reference sequence). The TCR was taken from a person aged 18-65 years who received the Ad26.COV2.S COVID-19 vaccine or a placebo. Sequencing used peripheral blood, obtained in a trial of Ad26.COV2.S vaccine versus placebo. This chain uses TRBV7-7 with TRBJ2-3; D uncertain. The CDR3 region is CASSLNPSAPVDTQYF. Written as DNA, the CDR3 is TGTGCTAGCAGCTTAAATCCGTCGGCCCCAGTGGATACGCAGTATTTT.